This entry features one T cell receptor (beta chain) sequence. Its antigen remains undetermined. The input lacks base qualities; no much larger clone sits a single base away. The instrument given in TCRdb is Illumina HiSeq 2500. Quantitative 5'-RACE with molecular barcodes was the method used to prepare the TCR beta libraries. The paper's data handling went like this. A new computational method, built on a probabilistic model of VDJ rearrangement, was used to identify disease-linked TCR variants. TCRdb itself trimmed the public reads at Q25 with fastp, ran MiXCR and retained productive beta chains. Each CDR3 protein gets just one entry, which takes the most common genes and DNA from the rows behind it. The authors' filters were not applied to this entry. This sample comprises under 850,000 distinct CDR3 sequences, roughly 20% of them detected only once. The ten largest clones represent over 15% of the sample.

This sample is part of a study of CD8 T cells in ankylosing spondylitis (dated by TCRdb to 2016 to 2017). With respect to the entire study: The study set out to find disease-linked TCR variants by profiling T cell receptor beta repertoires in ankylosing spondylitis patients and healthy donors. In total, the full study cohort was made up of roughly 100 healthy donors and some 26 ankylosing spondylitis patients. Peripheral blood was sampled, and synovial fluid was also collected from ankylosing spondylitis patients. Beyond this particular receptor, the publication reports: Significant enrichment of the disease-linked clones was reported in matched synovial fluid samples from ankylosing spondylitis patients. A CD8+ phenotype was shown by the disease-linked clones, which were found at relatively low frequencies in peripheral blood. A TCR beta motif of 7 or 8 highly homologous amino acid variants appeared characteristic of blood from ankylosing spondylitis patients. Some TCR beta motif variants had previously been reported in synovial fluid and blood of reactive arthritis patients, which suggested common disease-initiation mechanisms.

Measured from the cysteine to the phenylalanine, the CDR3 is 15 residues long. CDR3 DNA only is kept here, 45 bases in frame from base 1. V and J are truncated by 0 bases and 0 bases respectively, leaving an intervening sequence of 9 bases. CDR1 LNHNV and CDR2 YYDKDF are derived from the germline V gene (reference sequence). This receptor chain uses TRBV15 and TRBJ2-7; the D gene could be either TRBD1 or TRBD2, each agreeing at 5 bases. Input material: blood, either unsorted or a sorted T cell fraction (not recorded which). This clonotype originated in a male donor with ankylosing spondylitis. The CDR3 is CATSRDLGTSYEQYF. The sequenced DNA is TGTGCCACCAGCAGAGATTTGGGGACCTCCTACGAGCAGTACTTC.